This passage covers 13 T cell receptor beta chains from one sample sequenced in a study of human T cells and chemical hapten exposure. Regarding time point: patch test 2, 6 weeks after DPC sensitization. Treatment given: therapeutic diphenylcyclopropenone sensitization with weekly scalp DPC. In TCRdb, the RACE reads were re-called with MiXCR into one record per CDR3 protein. The table has 42,000 or so distinct CDR3 sequences, around 9.3% seen once. The sample consisted of whole blood, taken in connection with sensitization to the hapten diphenylcyclopropenone (DPC). These receptors were obtained from a woman aged 40 to 50 with alopecia areata. Some clones in this sample may be carry-over from other donors' samples.

The table lists this clonotype with many counts. V usage is TRBV11-2 and J usage is TRBJ1-1; 8 nucleotides match TRBD1. V shed 4 bases and J 4 bases; nucleotides not matched to a gene: 14. Germline V gives CDR1 SGHAT, CDR2 FQNNGV. The CDR3 consists of 17 residues. This CDR3 reads CASSSTIWTGKGTEAFF. In nucleotides, the CDR3 is TGTGCCAGCAGCTCCACTATTTGGACAGGGAAGGGCACTGAAGCTTTCTTT. The whole variable domain, filled in from reference TRBV11-2 and TRBJ1-1, reads EAGVAQSPRYKIIEKRQSVAFWCNPISGHATLYWYQQILGQGPKLLIQFQNNGVVDDSQLPKDRFSAERLKGVDSTLKIQPAKLEDSAVYLCASSSTIWTGKGTEAFFGQGTRLTVV.

This clonotype was seen repeatedly, ten times or more. V and J are TRBV25-1 and TRBJ1-1, with D possibly matching TRBD1 (5 bases). V was clipped by 6 bases and J by 7 bases, with 18 bases between them. CDR1 is MGHDK, CDR2 SYGVNS, per germline. The CDR3 has 14 amino acids. Here the CDR3 reads CASSASGRVHEAFF. The CDR3 coding sequence is TGTGCCAGCAGCGCTAGCGGCAGGGTCCATGAAGCTTTCTTT.

This clonotype was counted a single time. The chain carries TRBV20-1 and TRBJ1-1; unclear D gene. The CDR3 totals 13 residues. Trimming pared 3 bases from V and 0 bases from J, leaving 8 bases between. Per germline, CDR1 DFQATT and CDR2 SNEGSKA (reference sequence). CDR3 coding DNA: TGCAGTGCTAGTATCAGGATGAACACTGAAGCTTTCTTT. Translating gives CSASIRMNTEAFF.

V gene TRBV4-1 combines with J gene TRBJ2-2; TRBD1 agrees at 9 bases. The V and J ends lost 0 bases and 4 bases, in that order; junction bases with no gene match: 3. Germline CDR1 reads MGHRA; CDR2 reads YSYEKL. The CDR3 loop spans 16 amino acids. The CDR3 loop is CASSQDTGGGTGELFF. The CDR3 coding sequence is TGCGCCAGCAGCCAAGACACAGGGGGCGGCACCGGGGAGCTGTTTTTT.

The genes are TRBV27 and TRBJ2-7; no clear D gene. Per germline, CDR1 MNHEY and CDR2 SMNVEV (reference sequence). This CDR3 comprises 15 residues. Trimming removed 5 bases at V and 0 bases at J, with 14 bases between. The CDR3 here is CASSPVGASSYEQYF. CDR3 sequence (DNA): TGTGCCAGCAGTCCGGTGGGCGCGAGCTCCTACGAGCAGTACTTC.

The table lists this clonotype with many counts. The V gene is TRBV9, the J gene TRBJ2-3; the D gene is possibly TRBD2 (6 bases). CDR3 size: 14 residues. Looked up from germline, CDR1 is SGDLS and CDR2 is YYNGEE. V was trimmed by 2 bases and J by 8 bases, leaving 15 bases between them. The CDR3 bases are TGTGCCAGCAGCGTTGGGTCGGGGGAAGGTACGCAGTATTTT. Residues: CASSVGSGEGTQYF.

This clonotype was seen many times. The V gene is TRBV15, the J gene TRBJ1-5; D is uncertain. CDR3 length: 14 amino acids. Germline V CDR1 and CDR2: LNHNV, YYDKDF (reference sequence). V lost 2 bases to trimming and J lost 5 bases, with 10 bases between them. This CDR3 reads CATSRRFGDQPQHF. CDR3 coding DNA: TGTGCCACCAGCAGACGCTTCGGGGATCAGCCCCAGCATTTT.

This clonotype has a count of ten or more. This sequence joins TRBV2 and TRBJ1-4; D is possibly TRBD1 (6 bases). The CDR3 spans 12 residues. The germline V and J ends were trimmed by 4 bases and 8 bases, with 8 bases remaining between them. CDR1 SNHLY and CDR2 FYNNEI come from the germline V gene. The CDR3 bases are TGTGCCAGCAGTGGGACAGACGAAAAACTGTTTTTT. It yields the protein CASSGTDEKLFF.

This chain links TRBV2 with TRBJ2-2; D is unclear. Germline CDR1 reads SNHLY; CDR2 reads FYNNEI. The CDR3 covers 12 residues. Trimming pared 6 bases from V and 6 bases from J, leaving 8 bases between. CDR3 sequence: CASRLMAGELFF. DNA for the CDR3: TGTGCCAGCAGACTCATGGCCGGGGAGCTGTTTTTT.

The V and J genes are TRBV20-1 and TRBJ2-7; possibly TRBD1 for D (5 bases). The germline V and J ends were trimmed by 6 bases and 2 bases, with 17 bases remaining between them. Germline-derived CDR1 and CDR2 are DFQATT and SNEGSKA (reference sequence). The length of the CDR3 is 14 residues. This CDR3 is CSARPTREPYEQYF. In nucleotides, the CDR3 is TGCAGTGCCCGGCCGACCAGGGAACCCTACGAGCAGTACTTC.

To note about this clonotype: A much larger clone is a single base away; this may be a read error. The V and J genes are TRBV20-1 and TRBJ2-1; D could derive from TRBD1 or TRBD2 (6 bases each). CDR1 and CDR2 from the germline V gene are DFQATT and SNEGSKA (reference sequence). The CDR3 is 15 amino acids. CDR3 coding DNA: TGCAGTGCTACGTTGGCGGTTTCCGGGGGCAATAAGCAGTTCTTC. Amino acids: CSATLAVSGGNKQFF.

The chain couples TRBV29-1 to TRBJ1-1; no clear D gene. CDR1 is SQVTM, CDR2 ANQGSEA, per germline. CDR3 length equals 13 residues. V was clipped by 6 bases and J by 4 bases, with 15 bases between them. This CDR3 is CSVYSTAGTEAFF. CDR3 DNA sequence: TGCAGCGTGTACTCAACGGCGGGCACTGAAGCTTTCTTT.

The table lists this clonotype with many counts. The chain uses TRBV20-1 and TRBJ1-5; D possibly corresponds to TRBD1 (6 bases). The CDR3 has 15 residues. CDR1 and CDR2 from the germline V gene are DFQATT and SNEGSKA (reference sequence). Trimming shortened V by 0 bases and J by 7 bases, and 16 bases separated the two germline ends. The CDR3 region has the DNA TGCAGTGCTAGAGAACAACAAGGGGGATGGCAGCCCCAGCATTTT. It is translated as CSAREQQGGWQPQHF.